Presented here are 30 T cell receptor beta chains from one specimen sequenced in a study of tumor-infiltrating lymphocytes in localized non-small cell lung cancer. Sequenced by immunoSEQ multiplex PCR; TCRdb stores in-frame clones only, minus some. Of 12,000 or so clones in the sample, around 79% were seen once. The specimen was lung tumor tissue. The origin of the receptors is a human donor with non-small cell lung cancer.

The chain combines TRBV7-8 with TRBJ2-5, with D hard to call. The germline gives CDR1 SGHVS, CDR2 FQNEAQ. V was shortened by 1 base and J by 1 base, with 7 bases between the two germline ends. The CDR3 loop spans 14 amino acids. This chain's CDR3 is CASSLEWGQETQYF. CDR3 DNA sequence: TGTGCCAGCAGCTTAGAGTGGGGCCAAGAGACCCAGTACTTC.

The chain joins TRBV2 to TRBJ2-5, with D hard to call. This CDR3 spans 14 amino acids. Per germline, CDR1 SNHLY and CDR2 FYNNEI. V was cut by 7 bases and J by 2 bases, with 14 bases left in between. The CDR3 nucleotides read TGTGCCAGCATGACTCGGTCAGTGCAAGAGACCCAGTACTTC. As protein: CASMTRSVQETQYF.

J is TRBJ1-3 and V is TRBV5-8, with D uncertain. Between the trimmed V and J ends, which lost 7 bases and 2 bases, there was a span of 13 bases. Germline loops: CDR1 SGHTS, CDR2 YDEGEE. CDR3 length: 14 amino acids. The CDR3 DNA follows: TGTGCCAGCGGTGGGGTCGTCGCTGGAAACACCATATATTTT. Its protein is CASGGVVAGNTIYF.

This clone was counted only a few times. This chain joins TRBV2 and TRBJ2-7, with 9 bases matching TRBD2. The V gene's germline CDR1 is SNHLY and CDR2 FYNNEI. CDR3 length: 15 residues. The J segment lost 2 bases and the V segment lost 5 bases, leaving 7 bases of the junction unmatched. For the CDR3, the DNA is TGTGCCAGCAGTCCCCCTAGCGGGGTTCCCTACGAGCAGTACTTC. Protein: CASSPPSGVPYEQYF.

The CDR3, as DNA: TGCGCCAGCAGCTGGACCCTAACAGGGGATCGCTACGAGCAGTACTTC. The encoded protein is CASSWTLTGDRYEQYF. The genes are TRBV5-1 and TRBJ2-7; 7 nucleotides line up with TRBD1. This CDR3 is built from 16 residues. The J segment lost 3 bases and the V segment lost 3 bases, leaving 12 bases of the junction unmatched. Germline loops: CDR1 SGHRS, CDR2 YFSETQ.

This clone was observed a few times. The rearrangement uses TRBV5-1 and TRBJ1-1; D possibly corresponds to TRBD1 (5 bases). Germline CDR1 reads SGHRS; CDR2 reads YFSETQ. Trimming took 7 bases from V and 0 from J, leaving 10 bases between them. The CDR3 runs to 13 residues. Here the CDR3 DNA reads TGCGCCAGCTCCGGGACTGTGAACACTGAAGCTTTCTTT. This encodes CASSGTVNTEAFF.

The chain recombines TRBV10-1 with TRBJ1-1; weak D call: TRBD1 (6 bases). The germline V and J ends were trimmed by 5 bases and 7 bases, with 17 bases remaining between them. This CDR3 region has 14 residues. Germline V lookup: CDR1 WNHNN, CDR2 SYGVQD (reference sequence). CDR3 sequence reads: CASSRQVGDGEAFF. CDR3 bases: TGCGCCAGCAGTCGACAGGTGGGGGACGGTGAAGCTTTCTTT.

The sample holds one count of this clone. The genes are TRBV9 and TRBJ2-3, with TRBD2 matching over 9 bases. The germline V gene has CDR1 SGDLS and CDR2 YYNGEE. J was trimmed by 5 bases and V by 2 bases; bases with no gene match: 6. The length of the CDR3 is 15 residues. The CDR3 DNA follows: TGTGCCAGCAGCGTGACTAGCGGACCCCAAGATACGCAGTATTTT. Translated: CASSVTSGPQDTQYF.

The J gene is TRBJ2-1, the V gene TRBV9; TRBD2 aligns across 13 bases. Germline CDR1 is SGDLS and CDR2 is YYNGEE. V shed 4 bases and J 0 bases; nucleotides not matched to a gene: 4. CDR3 length: 17 amino acids. CDR3 coding DNA: TGTGCCAGCAGCCCCCGGACTAGCGGGGGCTCCTACAATGAGCAGTTCTTC. Protein: CASSPRTSGGSYNEQFF.

The V and J genes are TRBV4-3 and TRBJ2-1; TRBD1 matches at 8 bases. The V and J ends lost 5 bases and 5 bases, in that order; junction bases with no gene match: 14. The CDR3 totals 17 residues. CDR1 is LGHNA, CDR2 YSLEER, per germline. The CDR3: CASSRHAPGQGNNEQFF. The CDR3 region has the DNA TGCGCCAGCAGCAGACACGCGCCAGGACAGGGTAACAATGAGCAGTTCTTC.

The chain uses TRBV6-5 and TRBJ1-1, with D hard to call. This CDR3 region has 14 residues. Trimming stripped 4 bases from V and 0 bases from J, with 9 bases between. Per the germline V gene, CDR1 is MNHEY and CDR2 is SVGAGI. The CDR3 region has the DNA TGTGCCAGCAGTTCCCAGGCTTTGAACACTGAAGCTTTCTTT. It translates to CASSSQALNTEAFF.

The chain has TRBV2 and TRBJ2-5; the D gene could be TRBD1 or TRBD2 (5 bases each). V dropped 7 bases and J dropped 2 bases, with 14 bases sitting between them. This CDR3 is 14 amino acids long. In germline, CDR1 is SNHLY, CDR2 FYNNEI. The CDR3, as DNA: TGTGCCAGCACCCGGGACCTCGGGCAAGAGACCCAGTACTTC. Translated: CASTRDLGQETQYF.

The chain uses TRBV4-2 and TRBJ2-1; 14 nucleotides align to TRBD2. The V gene end was trimmed by 2 bases and the J gene end by 2 bases; junction bases not matched to a gene: 8. There are 19 residues in the CDR3. CDR1 is LGHNA, CDR2 YNFKEQ, per germline. CDR3 sequence: CASSQRLAGGPNTYNEQFF. DNA of the CDR3: TGTGCCAGCAGCCAAAGACTAGCGGGGGGGCCAAATACCTACAATGAGCAGTTCTTC.

The gene calls are TRBV19 and TRBJ2-3; 9 bases match TRBD1. With V trimmed by 6 bases and J by 3 bases, 7 bases remained unmatched. Germline V gene data show CDR1 as LNHDA and CDR2 as SQIVND (reference sequence). The CDR3 is 15 residues long. CDR3 loop: CASSWTGVRTDTQYF. DNA for the CDR3: TGTGCCAGTAGCTGGACAGGGGTCCGAACAGATACGCAGTATTTT.

This chain joins TRBV7-7 and TRBJ2-7; 7 bases are a match to TRBD2. Germline V lookup: CDR1 SSHAT, CDR2 FNYEAQ (reference sequence). The length of the CDR3 is 13 residues. Trimming removed 5 bases from V and 6 bases from J; junction bases left unmatched: 7. CDR3 DNA: TGTGCCAGCAGCCCCGTGGGGGGGGGCGAGCAGTACTTC. Translated, it gives CASSPVGGGEQYF.

This sequence joins TRBV4-1 and TRBJ1-5; 8 bases fit TRBD1. In germline, CDR1 is MGHRA, CDR2 YSYEKL. The CDR3 runs 16 residues. Germline trimming cut 1 base from V and 4 bases from J; bases unmatched to any gene: 6. CDR3 in amino acids: CASSQVSGQGNQPQHF. Written as DNA, the CDR3 is TGCGCCAGCAGCCAAGTCTCTGGACAGGGTAATCAGCCCCAGCATTTT.

This sequence joins TRBV6-1 and TRBJ1-2; D is ambiguous. Trimming cost V 3 bases and J 0 bases, with 14 bases left between them. Germline lookup yields CDR1 MNHNS and CDR2 SASEGT. The CDR3 is 16 residues long. CDR3 sequence reads: CASSDVPQRANYGYTF. CDR3 coding DNA: TGTGCCAGCAGTGACGTTCCGCAGAGAGCTAACTATGGCTACACCTTC.

V usage is TRBV7-9 and J usage is TRBJ2-3; 9 bases fit TRBD1. Germline CDR1 reads SEHNR; CDR2 reads FQNEAQ (reference sequence). V lost 2 bases to trimming and J lost 5 bases; unmatched junction nucleotides: 5. This CDR3 is 15 amino acids long. The CDR3 coding sequence is TGTGCCAGCAGCTTAAGGACAGGGGCTAGAGATACGCAGTATTTT. Translating it yields CASSLRTGARDTQYF.

This clone was counted between two and nine times. This rearrangement joins TRBV6-5 to TRBJ1-6; D remains ambiguous. The CDR3 runs to 14 residues. The V gene lost 2 bases and the J gene lost 7 bases, with 9 bases spanning the gap. Germline lookup yields CDR1 MNHEY and CDR2 SVGAGI. The CDR3 loop is CASSYGSGNSPLHF. The CDR3 coding sequence is TGTGCCAGCAGTTACGGGTCCGGGAATTCACCCCTCCACTTT.

By proportion, this clone is medium-sized (0.01 to 0.1%). The chain's CDR3 is CAWKGATLNYGYTF. In DNA, the CDR3 is TGTGCCTGGAAGGGGGCGACCCTTAACTATGGCTACACCTTC. The chain joins TRBV30 to TRBJ1-2, with 7 bases matching TRBD1. With V trimmed by 4 bases and J by 1 base, 6 bases remained unmatched. The germline V gene encodes CDR1 GTSNPN and CDR2 SVGIG (reference sequence). CDR3 length: 14 residues. The full variable domain, its missing parts supplied by reference TRBV30 and TRBJ1-2, is SQTIHQWPATLVQPVGSPLSLECTVEGTSNPNLYWYRQAAGRGLQLLFYSVGIGQISSEVPQNLSASRPQDRQFILSSKKLLLSDSGFYLCAWKGATLNYGYTFGSGTRLTVV.

A single count supports this clone. The chain employs TRBV7-8 and TRBJ1-2; 9 nucleotides line up with TRBD1. Per germline, CDR1 SGHVS and CDR2 FQNEAQ. This CDR3 region has 17 residues. V shed 5 bases, J shed 3 bases, and the junction held 13 bases outside the gene matches. The CDR3 DNA sequence: TGTGCCAGCAGCCCAAAGGGACAGGGAGCTAATCACTATGGCTACACCTTC. Encoded protein: CASSPKGQGANHYGYTF.

The rearrangement links TRBV28 to TRBJ1-2; D might be TRBD1 (5 bases). The germline V gene encodes CDR1 MDHEN and CDR2 SYDVKM. Trimming shortened V by 3 bases and J by 7 bases, and 24 bases separated the two germline ends. The CDR3 spans 17 residues. CDR3 bases: TGTGCCAGCAGTTTTCAGGGCTCGGGGGGGGTAAGGTCTGGCTACACCTTC. Residues: CASSFQGSGGVRSGYTF.

The chain uses TRBV7-2 and TRBJ2-4; 12 bases match TRBD2. Germline V gene sequence: CDR1 SGHTA, CDR2 FQGNSA. V lost 5 bases and J lost 8; bases outside the gene matches: 4. This CDR3 contains 14 residues. The CDR3 DNA reads as TGTGCCAGCAGCCCGACTAGCGGGAGTTACATTCAGTACTTC. Translation: CASSPTSGSYIQYF.

J is TRBJ2-2 and V is TRBV29-1; the D is unclear. This CDR3 region has 12 residues. Germline CDR1 and CDR2: SQVTM and ANQGSEA. Between the trimmed V and J ends, which lost 2 bases and 5 bases, there was a span of 6 bases. Here the CDR3 reads CSVEMQTGELFF. CDR3 DNA sequence: TGCAGCGTTGAAATGCAGACCGGGGAGCTGTTTTTT.

The chain's CDR3 is CASSRGGPSYNEQFF. CDR3 coding DNA: TGTGCCAGCAGCCGCGGGGGCCCCTCCTACAATGAGCAGTTCTTC. V and J are TRBV6-5 and TRBJ2-1; weak D call: TRBD2 (7 bases). The CDR3 runs 15 residues. Germline V gene lookup returns CDR1 MNHEY and CDR2 SVGAGI. Trimming took off 6 bases at V and 0 bases at J, with 12 bases between the two ends.

The V call is TRBV7-2, the J call TRBJ1-4; 7 positions agree with TRBD1. V lost 2 bases to trimming and J lost 8 bases; unmatched junction nucleotides: 11. Germline CDR1 SGHTA, CDR2 FQGNSA. CDR3 size: 16 residues. The CDR3 region has the DNA TGTGCCAGCAGCTTATTGGGTCGGTCAGGGGGGGAAAAACTGTTTTTT. Its translation is CASSLLGRSGGEKLFF.

The genes are TRBV7-2 and TRBJ1-3; D call uncertain. The CDR3 spans 15 residues. V was cut by 2 bases and J by 2 bases, with 10 bases left in between. From germline, CDR1 is SGHTA and CDR2 FQGNSA. CDR3 region: CASSLKAGAGNTIYF. The CDR3 DNA sequence: TGTGCCAGCAGCTTAAAGGCAGGAGCTGGAAACACCATATATTTT.

This chain joins TRBV6-5 and TRBJ1-1; D uncertain. This CDR3 spans 13 amino acids. Trimming pared 3 bases from V and 6 bases from J, leaving 11 bases between. CDR1 and CDR2 from the germline V gene are MNHEY and SVGAGI. CDR3 nucleotide sequence: TGTGCCAGCAGTTATAAGGGCGGGGCTGAAGCTTTCTTT. Encoded protein: CASSYKGGAEAFF.

The V and J genes are TRBV28 and TRBJ2-7, with 14 bases matching TRBD2. The CDR3 contains 16 residues. Trimming at V came to 3 bases and at J to 2 bases, leaving 3 bases not matched to a gene. The V gene's germline CDR1 is MDHEN and CDR2 SYDVKM. This CDR3 reads CASSFLGLAGAYEQYF. As DNA, the CDR3 is TGTGCCAGCAGTTTCCTGGGACTAGCGGGAGCCTACGAGCAGTACTTC.

This clone was recorded once. The V call is TRBV9, the J call TRBJ2-5, with unresolved D. Trimming shortened V by 0 bases and J by 0 bases, and 6 bases separated the two germline ends. The CDR3 has 14 amino acids. Germline values: CDR1 SGDLS, CDR2 YYNGEE. The CDR3 DNA reads as TGTGCCAGCAGCGTAGCCATACACCAAGAGACCCAGTACTTC. The encoded protein is CASSVAIHQETQYF.